This T cell receptor beta chain appears in the sequencing data of a study of cytomegalovirus exposure and HLA in healthy donors. Regarding the study as a whole: In an earlier analysis, most TCR beta V segments were productive about 87% or about 30% of the time.

With 60 Vbeta and 13 Jbeta primers, the PCR was carried out. Generated by immunoSEQ multiplex PCR, the TCRdb table keeps only in-frame clones and is missing some. The top ten hold about 2.3% of the sample, which has approximately 150,000 clones, 70% to 85% seen once. The CDR3 consists of 14 residues. V lost 0 bases and J 2 bases, leaving 9 bases between the germline ends. Germline V lookup: CDR1 SGDLS, CDR2 YYNGEE. These donors, healthy bone marrow donors, were studied. About this clone itself: Its antigen is as yet unknown.

The gene calls are TRBV9 and TRBJ2-7, with a tentative D call TRBD1 (5 bases). Sequenced: PBMCs. The source of this sequence is a male donor in good health and CMV-seronegative. CDR3 DNA sequence: TGTGCCAGCAGCGTAGCAGCAGGGCCCTACGAGCAGTACTTC. Its protein is CASSVAAGPYEQYF.